This T cell receptor beta chain is drawn from a study of shared clonotypes between healthy human individuals. Study-level results: On the whole, naive subsets had larger estimated richness than memory subsets had. Donor scarcity curtailed the genetic and exposure-history diversity represented herein.

V was clipped by 0 bases and J by 4 bases, with 16 bases between them. Per germline, CDR1 SGHRS and CDR2 YFSETQ. This CDR3 region has 16 residues. Profiling relied on immunoSEQ multiplex PCR, and the TCRdb table lists in-frame clones only, not all of them. The data show around 1.1 million clones, about 80% seen once. Concerning this clone itself: The antigen remains unidentified.

This sequence originates from a man younger than 30 in good health. Some clones in this sample may be carry-over from other donors' samples. Sequenced material: memory CD4+ T cells from PBMCs. Indicated subset: CD45RA-negative fraction. The rearrangement links TRBV5-1 to TRBJ1-1, with D tentatively TRBD1 (5 bases). In DNA, the CDR3 is TGCGCCAGCAGCTTGGGGGCCAGGGATCGAAGCACTGAAGCTTTCTTT. This translates into CASSLGARDRSTEAFF.